The rows below give T cell receptor beta chains drawn from one sample of a study of shared clonotypes between healthy human individuals. Sequencing was performed with immunoSEQ multiplex PCR; in TCRdb, only in-frame clones are kept and a portion is missing. The repertoire holds approximately 2.3 million clones, approximately 95% seen once, with under 0.45% in the top ten. Sequencing was carried out using naive CD4+ T cells from PBMCs. These receptor sequences come from a young man in good health. Some clones in this sample may be carry-over from other donors' samples. The CDR3 runs from the conserved cysteine through the conserved F or W. The D gene is left open where the match is weak. Some rows mark clone size as missing; the rest say once, few, many or name a class of expanded clone.

>.|TRBJ1-2|TRBV30|.
CAWIQGIPENYGYTF
TGTGCCTGGATTCAGGGGATACCCGAGAACTATGGCTACACCTTC
>.|TRBJ1-5|TRBV11-2|.
CASSLRAGGQPQHF
TGTGCCAGCAGCTTAAGGGCAGGCGGCCAGCCCCAGCATTTT
>.|TRBJ2-1|TRBV28|.
CASSQANVRVSASYNEQFF
TGTGCCAGTAGTCAGGCGAATGTGAGGGTTAGCGCCTCCTACAATGAGCAGTTCTTC
>.|TRBJ2-3|TRBV7-3|TRBD2
CASSLGTSGAPSTDTQYF
TGTGCCAGCAGCTTAGGGACTAGCGGGGCACCGAGCACAGATACGCAGTATTTT
>once|TRBJ1-2|TRBV11-3|.
CASSPTRIGQGGGYTF
TGTGCCAGCAGCCCCACGAGGATTGGACAAGGGGGAGGCTACACCTTC
>.|TRBJ2-6|TRBV6-6|.
CASSYTGTGANVLTF
TGTGCCAGCAGTTACACAGGAACTGGGGCCAACGTCCTGACTTTC
>.|TRBJ1-3|TRBV19|.
CASSLLFSGNTIYF
TGTGCCAGTAGCCTACTATTTTCTGGAAACACCATATATTTT
>.|TRBJ2-1|TRBV6-5|.
CASSRPGSRVAFF
TGTGCCAGCAGCCGCCCCGGATCGAGGGTTGCGTTCTTC
>.|TRBJ1-5|TRBV30|.
CAWSALPGANQPQHF
TGTGCCTGGAGTGCATTACCGGGCGCTAATCAGCCCCAGCATTTT
>once|TRBJ1-4|TRBV28|TRBD1
CASSAIRGPNEKLFF
TGTGCCAGCAGCGCCATCAGGGGGCCTAATGAAAAACTGTTTTTT
>.|TRBJ2-7|TRBV6-1|.
CASTQGSRGEQYF
TGTGCCAGCACTCAAGGGTCTAGGGGGGAGCAGTACTTC
>.|TRBJ2-1|TRBV12-5|.
CASGTIGVDEQFF
TGTGCTAGTGGTACGATAGGAGTCGATGAGCAGTTCTTC
>.|TRBJ2-1|TRBV19|TRBD2
CASSTPLRSGAYNEQFF
TGTGCCAGTAGTACCCCCTTAAGGAGCGGGGCCTACAATGAGCAGTTCTTC
>.|TRBJ2-7|TRBV9|.
CASSAGGFYEQYF
TGTGCCAGCAGCGCCGGGGGATTCTACGAGCAGTACTTC
>.|TRBJ2-1|TRBV18|TRBD1
CASSPYPGTGDYNEQFF
TGTGCCAGCTCACCATACCCCGGGACAGGGGATTACAATGAGCAGTTCTTC
>once|TRBJ2-2|TRBV18|.
CASSPRSGELFF
TGTGCCAGCTCACCACGTTCCGGGGAGCTGTTTTTT